Listed below are T cell receptor beta chains from one sample, sequenced in a study of regulatory T cells in long-lasting Graves disease. TCRdb passed the multiplex PCR reads through MiXCR, listing each CDR3 protein once. The table records around 400,000 distinct CDR3 sequences, roughly a sixth of them present only once. Sequenced material: peripheral blood mononuclear cells (PBMCs), taken at new diagnosis, from a patient treated with antithyroid drugs. The receptors derive from a female donor with Graves disease. The CDR3 runs from the conserved cysteine through the conserved F or W. Fields, in order: CDR3 DNA, CDR3 protein, V gene, J gene, D gene, clone size. D genes are given only for firm matches. Not every row has a clone size; where given, it reads once, few, many or a size class.

TGTGCCAGCAGCCAACGGGACAGGGAAAATGAGCAGTTCTTC	CASSQRDRENEQFF	TRBV3-1	TRBJ2-1	TRBD1	many
TGCAGTGCTCTACCGCCTCAAGAGACCCAGTACTTC	CSALPPQETQYF	TRBV20-1	TRBJ2-5	NA	NA
TGTGCCAGCAGTTTCTACACCGGGGAGCTGTTTTTT	CASSFYTGELFF	TRBV12-3/TRBV12-4	TRBJ2-2	NA	NA
TGTGCCAGCAATCTAATAGCGCGGAACACCGGGGAGCTGGTTTTT	CASNLIARNTGELVF	TRBV6-2/TRBV6-3	TRBJ2-2	NA	once
TGTGCCAGTAGTATTGGGACAAACTATAATTCACCCCTCCACTTT	CASSIGTNYNSPLHF	TRBV19	TRBJ1-6	NA	many
TGTGCCAGCAGCCGGACAGATACCGGGGAGCTGTTTTTT	CASSRTDTGELFF	TRBV11-3	TRBJ2-2	NA	many
TGTGCCAGCAGCTTAGCGCTTGGGGAAACAGATACGCAGTATTTT	CASSLALGETDTQYF	TRBV7-2	TRBJ2-3	NA	many
TGTGCCAGCAGCTCCCTACTAGCGGGGTCTCACAATGAGCAGTTCTTC	CASSSLLAGSHNEQFF	TRBV7-9	TRBJ2-1	TRBD2	NA
TGTGCCAGCAGCTTAGCAGTGCCGAGTTGGAACGCTGAAGCTTTCTTT	CASSLAVPSWNAEAFF	TRBV7-9	TRBJ1-1	NA	NA
TGTGCCAGCAGCTCAGTAAGAACAGGGGGCGCGAACACCGGGGAGCTGTTTTTT	CASSSVRTGGANTGELFF	TRBV7-9	TRBJ2-2	TRBD1	NA
TGTGCCTGGAGTGTAAGGGACAGAGACCTAGCCGGCTACACCTTC	CAWSVRDRDLAGYTF	TRBV30	TRBJ1-2	TRBD1	many
TGTGCCATAGGGCGGCGACAAGAGACCCAGTACTTC	CAIGRRQETQYF	TRBV10-3	TRBJ2-5	NA	many
NA	CASSQASGREEREQYF	TRBV14	TRBJ2-7	NA	many
TGTGCCAGCGCTTCGTGGGTGGCAAGTCGCAATCAGCCCCAGCATTTT	CASASWVASRNQPQHF	TRBV2	TRBJ1-5	NA	NA
TGTGCCAGCAGCGTAGGACTATCCCAGAAGGAGCAGTTCTTC	CASSVGLSQKEQFF	TRBV9	TRBJ2-1	NA	few
TGTGCCTGGACCAAACAGGGATACACTGAAGCTTTCTTT	CAWTKQGYTEAFF	TRBV30	TRBJ1-1	NA	NA
TGTGCCAGCAGTTATGGGTGGAGCGGCAGCTCCTACGAGCAGTACTTC	CASSYGWSGSSYEQYF	TRBV6-2/TRBV6-3	TRBJ2-7	NA	many
TGTGCCACCAGTGATTTCCCCGTAGGAGCGGATACGCAGTATTTT	CATSDFPVGADTQYF	TRBV24-1	TRBJ2-3	NA	many
TGTGCCAGCAAAAGACAGGGGGCTTCCTACGAGCAGTACTTC	CASKRQGASYEQYF	TRBV27	TRBJ2-7	TRBD1	few
TGTGCCAGCAGCTCTGACATGGCCGGGATGGCCCAGCATTTT	CASSSDMAGMAQHF	TRBV3-1	TRBJ1-5	NA	NA
TGTGCCAGCAGCGGGGGCCGGGACAGGGGGTGGGAGCAGTACTTC	CASSGGRDRGWEQYF	TRBV13	TRBJ2-7	TRBD1	NA
TGTGCCAGCAGCTTCGACCCCCGGAGGCTCAATGAGCAGTTCTTC	CASSFDPRRLNEQFF	TRBV7-2	TRBJ2-1	NA	NA
TGTGCCAGTGGCAGGGGGCGCAATCAGCCCCAGCATTTT	CASGRGRNQPQHF	TRBV19	TRBJ1-5	TRBD1	NA
TGTGCCAGCAGCCCACCGGAGTCAACCTACGAGCAGTACTTC	CASSPPESTYEQYF	TRBV13	TRBJ2-7	NA	NA
TGTGCCATCAGTGAGGCACAGGGGGCTGGGGGAGAGACCCAGTACTTC	CAISEAQGAGGETQYF	TRBV10-3	TRBJ2-5	TRBD1	many
TGTGCCAGCAGCCGGACCGAAGGAGGGGATACGCAGTATTTT	CASSRTEGGDTQYF	TRBV3-1	TRBJ2-3	NA	NA